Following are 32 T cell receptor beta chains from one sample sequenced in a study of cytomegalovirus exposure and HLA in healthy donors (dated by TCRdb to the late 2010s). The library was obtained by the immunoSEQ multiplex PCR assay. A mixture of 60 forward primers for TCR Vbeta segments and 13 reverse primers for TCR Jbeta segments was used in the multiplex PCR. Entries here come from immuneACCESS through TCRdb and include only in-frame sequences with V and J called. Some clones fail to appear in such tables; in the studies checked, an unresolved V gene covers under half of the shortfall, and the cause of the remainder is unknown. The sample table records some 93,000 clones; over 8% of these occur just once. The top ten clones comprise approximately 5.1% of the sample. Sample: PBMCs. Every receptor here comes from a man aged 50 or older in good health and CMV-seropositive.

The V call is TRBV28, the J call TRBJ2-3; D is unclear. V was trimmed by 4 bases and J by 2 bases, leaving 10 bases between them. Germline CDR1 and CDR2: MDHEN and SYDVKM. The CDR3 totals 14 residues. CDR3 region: CASSSEIATDTQYF. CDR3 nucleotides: TGTGCCAGCAGTTCGGAGATTGCCACAGATACGCAGTATTTT.

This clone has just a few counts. The CDR3 DNA sequence: TGTGCCAGCAGCTACTCGACTAGCTCCTACGAGCAGTACTTC. This translates into CASSYSTSSYEQYF. The chain recombines TRBV9 with TRBJ2-7, with D perhaps matching TRBD2 (6 bases). V lost 4 bases, J lost 0 bases, and 11 bases lay in between. From germline, CDR1 is SGDLS and CDR2 YYNGEE. This CDR3 has 14 residues.

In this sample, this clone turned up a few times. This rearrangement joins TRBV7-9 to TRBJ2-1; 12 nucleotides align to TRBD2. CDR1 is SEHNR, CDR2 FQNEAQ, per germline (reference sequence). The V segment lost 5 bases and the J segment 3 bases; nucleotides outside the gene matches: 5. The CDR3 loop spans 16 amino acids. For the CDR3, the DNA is TGTGCCAGCAGCGACCCGGGACTAGCGGGCTACAATGAGCAGTTCTTC. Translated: CASSDPGLAGYNEQFF.

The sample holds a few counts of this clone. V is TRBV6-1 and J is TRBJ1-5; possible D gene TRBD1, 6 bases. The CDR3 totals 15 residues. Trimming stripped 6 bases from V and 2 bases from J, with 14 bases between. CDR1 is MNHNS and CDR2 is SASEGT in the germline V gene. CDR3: CASRAQGRGNQPQHF. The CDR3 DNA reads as TGTGCCAGCAGAGCACAGGGTAGGGGCAATCAGCCCCAGCATTTT.

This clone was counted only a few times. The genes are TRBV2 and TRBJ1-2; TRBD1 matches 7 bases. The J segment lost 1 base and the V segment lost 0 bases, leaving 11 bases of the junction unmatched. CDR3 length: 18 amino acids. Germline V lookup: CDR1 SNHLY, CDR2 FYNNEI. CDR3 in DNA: TGTGCCAGCAGTGAAGCGCTAAGTTGGGCAGGGGGTAACTATGGCTACACCTTC. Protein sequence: CASSEALSWAGGNYGYTF. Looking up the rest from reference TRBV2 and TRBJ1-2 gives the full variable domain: EPEVTQTPSHQVTQMGQEVILRCVPISNHLYFYWYRQILGQKVEFLVSFYNNEISEKSEIFDDQFSVERPDGSNFTLKIRSTKLEDSAMYFCASSEALSWAGGNYGYTFGSGTRLTVV.

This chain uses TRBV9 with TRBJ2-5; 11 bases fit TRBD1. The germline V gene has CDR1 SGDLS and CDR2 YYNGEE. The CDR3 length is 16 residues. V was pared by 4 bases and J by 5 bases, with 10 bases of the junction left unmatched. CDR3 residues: CASSTIRTGGVETQYF. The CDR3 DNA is TGTGCCAGCAGCACAATAAGGACAGGGGGCGTGGAGACCCAGTACTTC.

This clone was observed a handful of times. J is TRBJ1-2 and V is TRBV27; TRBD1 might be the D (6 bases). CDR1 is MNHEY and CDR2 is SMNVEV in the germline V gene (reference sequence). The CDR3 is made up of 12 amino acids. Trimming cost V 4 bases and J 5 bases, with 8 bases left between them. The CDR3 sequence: CASSSTGYGYTF. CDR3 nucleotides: TGTGCCAGCAGTTCGACAGGATATGGCTACACCTTC.

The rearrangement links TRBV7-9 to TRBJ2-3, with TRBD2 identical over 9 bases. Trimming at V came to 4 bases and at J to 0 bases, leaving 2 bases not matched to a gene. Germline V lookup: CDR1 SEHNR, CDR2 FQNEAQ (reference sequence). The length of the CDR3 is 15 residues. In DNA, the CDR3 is TGTGCCAGCAGCTCACTAGCGGGCAGCACAGATACGCAGTATTTT. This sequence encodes CASSSLAGSTDTQYF.

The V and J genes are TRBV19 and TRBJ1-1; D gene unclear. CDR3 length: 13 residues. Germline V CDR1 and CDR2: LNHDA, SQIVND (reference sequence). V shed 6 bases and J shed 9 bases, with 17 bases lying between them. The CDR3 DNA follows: TGTGCCAGTAGCAATTCCGGGTCCTCCCAAGCTTTCTTT. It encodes CASSNSGSSQAFF.

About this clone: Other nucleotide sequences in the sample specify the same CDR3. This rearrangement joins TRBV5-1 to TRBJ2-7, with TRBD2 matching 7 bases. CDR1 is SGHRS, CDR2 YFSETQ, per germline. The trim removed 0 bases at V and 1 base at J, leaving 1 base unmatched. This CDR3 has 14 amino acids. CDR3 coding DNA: TGCGCCAGCAGCTTGGGGACTAGTTCCTACGAGCAGTACTTC. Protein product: CASSLGTSSYEQYF.

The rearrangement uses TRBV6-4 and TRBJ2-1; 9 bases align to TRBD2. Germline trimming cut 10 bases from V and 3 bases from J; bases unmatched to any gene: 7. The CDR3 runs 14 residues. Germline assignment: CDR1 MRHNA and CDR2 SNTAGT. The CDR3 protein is CAIQAGGLYNEQFF. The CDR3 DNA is TGTGCCATCCAAGCGGGAGGTCTCTACAATGAGCAGTTCTTC.

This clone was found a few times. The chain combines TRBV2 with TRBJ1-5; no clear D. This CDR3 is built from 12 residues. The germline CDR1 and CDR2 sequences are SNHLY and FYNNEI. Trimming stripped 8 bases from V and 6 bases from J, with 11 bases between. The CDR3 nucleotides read TGTGCCAGCTCGGAGAACTCTCAGCCCCAGCATTTT. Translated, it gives CASSENSQPQHF.

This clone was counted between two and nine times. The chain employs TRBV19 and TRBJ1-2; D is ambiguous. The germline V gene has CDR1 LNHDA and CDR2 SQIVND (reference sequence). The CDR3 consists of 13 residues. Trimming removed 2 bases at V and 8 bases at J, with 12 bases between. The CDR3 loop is CASSIMGSLGYTF. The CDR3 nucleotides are TGTGCCAGTAGTATAATGGGCTCGTTGGGCTACACCTTC.

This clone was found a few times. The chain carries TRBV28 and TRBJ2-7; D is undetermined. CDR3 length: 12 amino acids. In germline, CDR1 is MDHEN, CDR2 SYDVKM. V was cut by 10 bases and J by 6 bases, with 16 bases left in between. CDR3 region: CANLPPVREQYF. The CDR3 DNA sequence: TGTGCCAACCTACCCCCGGTACGCGAGCAGTACTTC.

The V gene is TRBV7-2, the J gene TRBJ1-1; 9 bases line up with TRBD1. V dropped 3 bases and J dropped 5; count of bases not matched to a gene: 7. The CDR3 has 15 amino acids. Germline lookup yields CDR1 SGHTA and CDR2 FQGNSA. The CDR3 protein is CASSFLTGGYTEAFF. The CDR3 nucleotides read TGTGCCAGCAGCTTCCTTACAGGGGGCTATACTGAAGCTTTCTTT. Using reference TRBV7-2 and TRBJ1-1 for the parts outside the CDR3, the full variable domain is GAGVSQSPSNKVTEKGKDVELRCDPISGHTALYWYRQSLGQGLEFLIYFQGNSAPDKSGLPSDRFSAERTGGSVSTLTIQRTQQEDSAVYLCASSFLTGGYTEAFFGQGTRLTVV.

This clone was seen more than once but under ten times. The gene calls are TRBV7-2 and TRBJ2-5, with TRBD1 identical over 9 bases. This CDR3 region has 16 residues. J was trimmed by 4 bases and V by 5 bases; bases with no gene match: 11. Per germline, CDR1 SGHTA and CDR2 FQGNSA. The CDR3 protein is CASSAGTGKNRETQYF. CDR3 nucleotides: TGTGCCAGCAGCGCGGGGACAGGGAAAAATAGAGAGACCCAGTACTTC. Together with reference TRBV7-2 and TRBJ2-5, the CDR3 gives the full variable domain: GAGVSQSPSNKVTEKGKDVELRCDPISGHTALYWYRQSLGQGLEFLIYFQGNSAPDKSGLPSDRFSAERTGGSVSTLTIQRTQQEDSAVYLCASSAGTGKNRETQYFGPGTRLLVL.

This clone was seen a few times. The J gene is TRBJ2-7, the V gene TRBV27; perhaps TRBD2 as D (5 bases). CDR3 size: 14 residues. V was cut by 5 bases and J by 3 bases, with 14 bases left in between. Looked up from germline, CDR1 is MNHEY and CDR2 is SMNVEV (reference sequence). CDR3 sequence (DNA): TGTGCCAGCAGTCCGGACTCCGTGGTCTACGAGCAGTACTTC. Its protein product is CASSPDSVVYEQYF.

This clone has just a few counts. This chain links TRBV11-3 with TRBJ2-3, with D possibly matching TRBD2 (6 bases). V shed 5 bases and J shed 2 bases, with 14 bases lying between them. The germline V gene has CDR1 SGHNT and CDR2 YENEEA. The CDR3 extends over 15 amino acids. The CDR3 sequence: CASSTGSYPTDTQYF. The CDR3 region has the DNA TGTGCCAGCAGCACCGGGAGCTACCCCACAGATACGCAGTATTTT.

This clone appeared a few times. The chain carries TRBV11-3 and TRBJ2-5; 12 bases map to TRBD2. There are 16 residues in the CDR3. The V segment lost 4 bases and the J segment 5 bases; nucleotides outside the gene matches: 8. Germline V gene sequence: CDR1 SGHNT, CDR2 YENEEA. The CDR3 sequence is CASSSSASGRGETQYF. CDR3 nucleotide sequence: TGTGCCAGCAGCTCGAGTGCTAGCGGGAGGGGGGAGACCCAGTACTTC.

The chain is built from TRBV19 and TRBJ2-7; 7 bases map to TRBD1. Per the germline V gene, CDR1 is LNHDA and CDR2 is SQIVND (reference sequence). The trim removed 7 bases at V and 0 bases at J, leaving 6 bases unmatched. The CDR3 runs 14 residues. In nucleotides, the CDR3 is TGTGCCAGTAATCCGGGACAGAGCTCCTACGAGCAGTACTTC. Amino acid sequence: CASNPGQSSYEQYF.

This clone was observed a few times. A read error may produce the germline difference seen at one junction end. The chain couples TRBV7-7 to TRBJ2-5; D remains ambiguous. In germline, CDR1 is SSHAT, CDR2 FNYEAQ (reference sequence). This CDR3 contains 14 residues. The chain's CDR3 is CASSLDQVQETQYF. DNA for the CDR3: TGTGCTAGCAGCTTAGACCAGGTTCAAGAGACCCAGTACTTC.

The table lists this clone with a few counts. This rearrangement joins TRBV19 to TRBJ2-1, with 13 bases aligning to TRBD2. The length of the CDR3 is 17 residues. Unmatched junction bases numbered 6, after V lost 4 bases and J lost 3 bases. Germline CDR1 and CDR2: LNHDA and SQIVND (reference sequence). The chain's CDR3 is CASSTWGTSGDYNEQFF. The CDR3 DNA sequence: TGTGCCAGTAGTACATGGGGGACTAGCGGGGACTACAATGAGCAGTTCTTC.

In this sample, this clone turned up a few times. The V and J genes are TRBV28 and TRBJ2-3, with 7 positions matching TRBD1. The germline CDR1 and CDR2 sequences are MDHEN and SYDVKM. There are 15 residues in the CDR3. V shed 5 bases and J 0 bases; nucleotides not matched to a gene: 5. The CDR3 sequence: CASSGQVLSTDTQYF. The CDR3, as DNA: TGTGCCAGCAGTGGACAGGTTCTAAGCACAGATACGCAGTATTTT.

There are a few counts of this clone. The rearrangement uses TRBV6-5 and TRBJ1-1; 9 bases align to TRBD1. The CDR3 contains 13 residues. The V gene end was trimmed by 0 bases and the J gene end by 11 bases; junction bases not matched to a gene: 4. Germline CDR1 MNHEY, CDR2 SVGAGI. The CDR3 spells CASSYSEDRGAFF. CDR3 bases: TGTGCCAGCAGTTACTCGGAGGACAGGGGTGCTTTCTTT.

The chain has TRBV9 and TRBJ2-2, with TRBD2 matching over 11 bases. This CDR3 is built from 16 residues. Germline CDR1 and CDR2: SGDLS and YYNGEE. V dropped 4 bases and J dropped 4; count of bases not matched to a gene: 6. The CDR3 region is CASSPLAGGPTGELFF. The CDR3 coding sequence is TGTGCCAGCAGCCCCTTAGCGGGAGGGCCCACCGGGGAGCTGTTTTTT.

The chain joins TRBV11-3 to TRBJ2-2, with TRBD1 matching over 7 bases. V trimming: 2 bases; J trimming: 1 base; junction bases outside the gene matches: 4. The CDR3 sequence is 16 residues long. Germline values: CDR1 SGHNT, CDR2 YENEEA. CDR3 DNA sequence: TGTGCCAGCAGCTTAAGGAGACAGGGGAACACCGGGGAGCTGTTTTTT. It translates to CASSLRRQGNTGELFF. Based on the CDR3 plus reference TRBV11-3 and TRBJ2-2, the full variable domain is EAGVVQSPRYKIIEKKQPVAFWCNPISGHNTLYWYLQNLGQGPELLIRYENEEAVDDSQLPKDRFSAERLKGVDSTLKIQPAELGDSAVYLCASSLRRQGNTGELFFGEGSRLTVL.

CDR3 sequence (DNA): TGTGCCAGCAGCTTAGTGCCGGGAGCCGGGGCCAACGTCCTGACTTTC. Translating it yields CASSLVPGAGANVLTF. This chain links TRBV7-8 with TRBJ2-6; D might be TRBD2 (6 bases). The V end lost 1 base, the J end lost 4 bases, and 11 bases lay between the germline ends. Germline CDR1 SGHVS, CDR2 FQNEAQ. The CDR3 is made up of 16 amino acids.

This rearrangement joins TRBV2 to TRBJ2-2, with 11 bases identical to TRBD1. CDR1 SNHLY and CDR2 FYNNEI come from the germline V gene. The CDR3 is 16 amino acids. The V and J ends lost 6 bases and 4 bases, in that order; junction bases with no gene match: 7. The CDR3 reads CASRGTGGVVTGELFF. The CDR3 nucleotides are TGTGCCAGCAGAGGGACAGGGGGTGTAGTCACCGGGGAGCTGTTTTTT.

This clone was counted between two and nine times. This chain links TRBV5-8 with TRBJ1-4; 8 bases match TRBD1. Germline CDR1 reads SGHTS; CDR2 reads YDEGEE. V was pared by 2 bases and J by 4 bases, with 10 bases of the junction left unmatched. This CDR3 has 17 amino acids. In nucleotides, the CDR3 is TGTGCCAGCAGCTTTCGGCAGGGGGCTCCCCTTAATGAAAAACTGTTTTTT. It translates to CASSFRQGAPLNEKLFF.

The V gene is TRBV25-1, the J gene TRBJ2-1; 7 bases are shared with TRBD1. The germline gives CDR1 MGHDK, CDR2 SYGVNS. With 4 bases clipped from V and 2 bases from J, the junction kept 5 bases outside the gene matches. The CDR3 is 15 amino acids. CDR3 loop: CASSGTGIPYNEQFF. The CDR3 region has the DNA TGTGCCAGCAGTGGGACAGGCATTCCCTACAATGAGCAGTTCTTC.

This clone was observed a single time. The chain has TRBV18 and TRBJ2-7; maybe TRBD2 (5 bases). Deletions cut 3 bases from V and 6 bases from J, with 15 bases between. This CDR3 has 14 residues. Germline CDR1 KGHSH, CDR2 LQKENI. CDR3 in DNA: TGTGCCAGCTCACCCAAGTGGGATGGGAGCGAGCAGTACTTC. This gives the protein CASSPKWDGSEQYF.

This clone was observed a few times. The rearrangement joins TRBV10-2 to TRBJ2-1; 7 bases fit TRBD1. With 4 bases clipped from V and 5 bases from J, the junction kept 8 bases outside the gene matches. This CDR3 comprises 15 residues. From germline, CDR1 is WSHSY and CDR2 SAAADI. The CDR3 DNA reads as TGCGCCAGCAGTGGGGGCAGGGGGTTCGACAATGAGCAGTTCTTC. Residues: CASSGGRGFDNEQFF.